The T cell receptor beta chain under discussion was sequenced for a study of blood T cell repertoires in COVID-19. Study at large: COVID-19 samples from acute and convalescent phases originated in the United States, Italy and Spain.

The V segment lost 4 bases and the J segment 5 bases; nucleotides outside the gene matches: 11. CDR1 and CDR2 from the germline V gene are LGHNA and YSLEER. CDR3 length: 16 amino acids. Sequencing was performed with immunoSEQ multiplex PCR; in TCRdb, only in-frame clones are kept and a portion is missing. The sample has 300,000 or so clones; around nine tenths are singletons. This chain connects TRBV4-3 to TRBJ1-5; 7 bases line up with TRBD1. The clonotype was recovered from a man between 45 and 60 years old with active or convalescent COVID-19. The specimen sequenced was peripheral blood. The CDR3 DNA is TGCGCCAGCAGCCCTCATCCAGGGGGTTCGGATCAGCCCCAGCATTTT. Its translation: CASSPHPGGSDQPQHF.